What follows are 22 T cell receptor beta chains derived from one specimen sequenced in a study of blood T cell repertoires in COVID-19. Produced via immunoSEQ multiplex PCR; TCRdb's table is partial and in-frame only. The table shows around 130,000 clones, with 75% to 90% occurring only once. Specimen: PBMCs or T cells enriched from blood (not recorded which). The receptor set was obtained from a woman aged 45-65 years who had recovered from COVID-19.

This CDR3 reads CASKRTANTDTQYF. In DNA form, the CDR3 reads TGTGCCAGCAAGCGGACGGCCAACACAGATACGCAGTATTTT. The V and J genes are TRBV6-5 and TRBJ2-3, with D possibly TRBD2 on 5 matching bases. CDR1 is MNHEY, CDR2 SVGAGI, per germline. The length of the CDR3 is 14 residues. V dropped 7 bases and J dropped 2 bases, with 13 bases sitting between them.

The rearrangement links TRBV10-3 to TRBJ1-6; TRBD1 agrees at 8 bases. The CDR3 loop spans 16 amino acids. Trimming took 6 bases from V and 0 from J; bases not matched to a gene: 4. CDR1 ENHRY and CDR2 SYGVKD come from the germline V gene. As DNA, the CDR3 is TGTGCCATCAGCCAAGGACAGGGCTCCTATAATTCACCCCTCCACTTT. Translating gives CAISQGQGSYNSPLHF.

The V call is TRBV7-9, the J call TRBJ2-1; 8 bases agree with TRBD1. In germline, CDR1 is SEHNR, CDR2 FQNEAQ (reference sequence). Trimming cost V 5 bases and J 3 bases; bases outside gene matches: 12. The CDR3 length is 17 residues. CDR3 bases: TGTGCCAGCAGCCCCCCGGTCCGGGACAGGAGCTACAATGAGCAGTTCTTC. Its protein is CASSPPVRDRSYNEQFF.

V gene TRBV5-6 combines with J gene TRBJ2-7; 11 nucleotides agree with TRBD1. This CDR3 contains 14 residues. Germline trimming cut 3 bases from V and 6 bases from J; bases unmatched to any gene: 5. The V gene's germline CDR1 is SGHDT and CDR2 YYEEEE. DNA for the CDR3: TGTGCCAGCAGCTGGGCCGGGACAGGGGGCGAGCAGTACTTC. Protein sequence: CASSWAGTGGEQYF.

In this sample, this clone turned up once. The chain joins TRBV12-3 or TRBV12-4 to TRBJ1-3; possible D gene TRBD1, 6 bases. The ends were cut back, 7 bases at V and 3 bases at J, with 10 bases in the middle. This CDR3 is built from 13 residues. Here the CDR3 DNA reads TGTGCCAGCACTACAGGGTATGGAAACACCATATATTTT. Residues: CASTTGYGNTIYF.

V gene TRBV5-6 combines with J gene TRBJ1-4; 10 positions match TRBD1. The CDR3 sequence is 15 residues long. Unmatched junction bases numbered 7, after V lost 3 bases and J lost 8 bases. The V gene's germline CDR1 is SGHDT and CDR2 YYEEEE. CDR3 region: CASSSYGTGEEKLFF. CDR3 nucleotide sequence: TGTGCCAGCAGCTCTTACGGGACAGGGGAAGAAAAACTGTTTTTT.

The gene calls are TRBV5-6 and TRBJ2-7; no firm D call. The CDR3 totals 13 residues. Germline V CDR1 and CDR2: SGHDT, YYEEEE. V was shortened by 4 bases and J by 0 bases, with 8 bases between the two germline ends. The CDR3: CASSQTYSYEQYF. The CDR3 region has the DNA TGTGCCAGCAGCCAAACATACTCCTACGAGCAGTACTTC.

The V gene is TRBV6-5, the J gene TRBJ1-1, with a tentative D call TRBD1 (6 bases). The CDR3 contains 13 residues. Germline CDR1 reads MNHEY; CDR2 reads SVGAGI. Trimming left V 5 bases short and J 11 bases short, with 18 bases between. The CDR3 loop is CASSLRDKVAAFF. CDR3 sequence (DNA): TGTGCCAGCAGTCTCCGGGACAAAGTCGCTGCTTTCTTT.

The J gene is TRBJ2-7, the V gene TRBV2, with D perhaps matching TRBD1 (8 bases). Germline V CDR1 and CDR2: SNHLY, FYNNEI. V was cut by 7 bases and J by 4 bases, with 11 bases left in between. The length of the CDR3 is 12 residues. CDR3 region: CASIQGGYEQYF. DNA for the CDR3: TGTGCCAGCATACAGGGGGGGTACGAGCAGTACTTC.

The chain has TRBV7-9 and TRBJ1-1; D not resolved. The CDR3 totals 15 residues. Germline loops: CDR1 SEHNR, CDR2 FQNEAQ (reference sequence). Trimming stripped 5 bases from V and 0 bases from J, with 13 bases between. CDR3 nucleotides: TGTGCCAGCAGCCCGGGTGCGGGTTTGAACACTGAAGCTTTCTTT. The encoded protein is CASSPGAGLNTEAFF. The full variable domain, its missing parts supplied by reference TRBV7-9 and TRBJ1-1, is DTGVSQNPRHKITKRGQNVTFRCDPISEHNRLYWYRQTLGQGPEFLTYFQNEAQLEKSRLLSDRFSAERPKGSFSTLEIQRTEQGDSAMYLCASSPGAGLNTEAFFGQGTRLTVV.

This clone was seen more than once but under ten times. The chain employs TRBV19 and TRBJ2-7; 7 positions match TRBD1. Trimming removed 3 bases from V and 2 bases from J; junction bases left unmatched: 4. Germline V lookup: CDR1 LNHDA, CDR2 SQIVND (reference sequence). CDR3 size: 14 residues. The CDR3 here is CASSITGTAYEQYF. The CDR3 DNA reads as TGTGCCAGTAGTATTACCGGGACAGCCTACGAGCAGTACTTC. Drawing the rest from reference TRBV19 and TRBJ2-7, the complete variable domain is DGGITQSPKYLFRKEGQNVTLSCEQNLNHDAMYWYRQDPGQGLRLIYYSQIVNDFQKGDIAEGYSVSREKKESFPLTVTSAQKNPTAFYLCASSITGTAYEQYFGPGTRLTVT.

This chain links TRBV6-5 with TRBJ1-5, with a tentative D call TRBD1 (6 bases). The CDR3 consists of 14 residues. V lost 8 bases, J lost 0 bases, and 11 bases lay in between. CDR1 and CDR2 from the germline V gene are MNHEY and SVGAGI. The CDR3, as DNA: TGTGCCAGCCGGGACACCTATAGCAATCAGCCCCAGCATTTT. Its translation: CASRDTYSNQPQHF.

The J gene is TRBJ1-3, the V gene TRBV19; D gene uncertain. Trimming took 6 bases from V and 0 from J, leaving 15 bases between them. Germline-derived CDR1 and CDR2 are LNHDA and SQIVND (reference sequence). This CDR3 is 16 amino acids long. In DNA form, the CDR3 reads TGTGCCAGTAGAGATAGTGGCGGTTCCTCTGGAAACACCATATATTTT. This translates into CASRDSGGSSGNTIYF.

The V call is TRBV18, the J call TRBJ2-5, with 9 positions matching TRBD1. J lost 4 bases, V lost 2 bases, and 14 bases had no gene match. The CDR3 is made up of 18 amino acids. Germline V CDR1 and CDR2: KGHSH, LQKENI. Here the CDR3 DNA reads TGTGCCAGCTCACCATTCCCGGGACAGGGCCTGGGGACAGAGACCCAGTACTTC. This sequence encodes CASSPFPGQGLGTETQYF.

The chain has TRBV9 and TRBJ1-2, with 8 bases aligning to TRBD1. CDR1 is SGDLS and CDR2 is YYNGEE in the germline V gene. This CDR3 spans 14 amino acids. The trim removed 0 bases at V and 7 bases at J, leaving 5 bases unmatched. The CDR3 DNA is TGTGCCAGCAGCGTAGATCAGGACAGGGCTGGCTACACCTTC. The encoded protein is CASSVDQDRAGYTF.

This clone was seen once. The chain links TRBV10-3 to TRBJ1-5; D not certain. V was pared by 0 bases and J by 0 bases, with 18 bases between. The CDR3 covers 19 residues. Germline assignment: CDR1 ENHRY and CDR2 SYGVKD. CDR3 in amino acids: CAISESWQAPLGSNQPQHF. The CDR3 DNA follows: TGTGCCATCAGTGAGTCGTGGCAGGCTCCCCTCGGTAGCAATCAGCCCCAGCATTTT.

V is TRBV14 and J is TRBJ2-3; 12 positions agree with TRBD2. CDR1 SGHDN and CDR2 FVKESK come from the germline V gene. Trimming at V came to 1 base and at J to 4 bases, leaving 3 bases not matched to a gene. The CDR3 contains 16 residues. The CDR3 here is CASSQGRTSGADTQYF. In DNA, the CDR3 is TGTGCCAGCAGCCAAGGCCGGACTAGCGGGGCAGATACGCAGTATTTT.

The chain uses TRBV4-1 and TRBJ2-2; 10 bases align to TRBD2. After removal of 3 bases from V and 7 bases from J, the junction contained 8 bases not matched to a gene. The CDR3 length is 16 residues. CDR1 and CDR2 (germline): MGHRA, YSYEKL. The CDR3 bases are TGCGCCAGCAGCCAGGAGAGCGGGGGGGCAGGCGGGGAGCTGTTTTTT. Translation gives CASSQESGGAGGELFF.

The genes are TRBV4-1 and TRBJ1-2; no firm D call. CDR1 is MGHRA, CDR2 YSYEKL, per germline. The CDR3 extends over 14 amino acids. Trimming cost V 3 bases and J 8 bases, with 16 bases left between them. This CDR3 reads CASSQQNSAPGYTF. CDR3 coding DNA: TGCGCCAGCAGCCAGCAAAACAGTGCCCCGGGCTACACCTTC.

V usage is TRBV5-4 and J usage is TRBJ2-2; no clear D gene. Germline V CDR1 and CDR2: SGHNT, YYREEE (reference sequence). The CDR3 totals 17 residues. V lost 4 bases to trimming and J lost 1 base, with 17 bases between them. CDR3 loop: CASSIVLTPLNTGELFF. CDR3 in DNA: TGTGCCAGCAGCATTGTTTTGACACCTTTGAACACCGGGGAGCTGTTTTTT.

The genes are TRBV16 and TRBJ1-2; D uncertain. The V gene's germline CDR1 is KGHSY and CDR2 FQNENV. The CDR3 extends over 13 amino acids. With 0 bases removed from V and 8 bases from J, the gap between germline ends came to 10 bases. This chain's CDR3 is CASSQSSGLGYTF. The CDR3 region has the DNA TGTGCCAGCAGCCAATCCAGCGGCTTGGGCTACACCTTC.

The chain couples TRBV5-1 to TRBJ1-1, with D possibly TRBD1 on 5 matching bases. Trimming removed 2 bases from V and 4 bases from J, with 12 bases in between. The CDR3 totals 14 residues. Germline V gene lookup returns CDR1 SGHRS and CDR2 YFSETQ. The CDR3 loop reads CASSFWGEGTEAFF. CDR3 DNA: TGCGCCAGCAGCTTTTGGGGGGAAGGCACTGAAGCTTTCTTT.